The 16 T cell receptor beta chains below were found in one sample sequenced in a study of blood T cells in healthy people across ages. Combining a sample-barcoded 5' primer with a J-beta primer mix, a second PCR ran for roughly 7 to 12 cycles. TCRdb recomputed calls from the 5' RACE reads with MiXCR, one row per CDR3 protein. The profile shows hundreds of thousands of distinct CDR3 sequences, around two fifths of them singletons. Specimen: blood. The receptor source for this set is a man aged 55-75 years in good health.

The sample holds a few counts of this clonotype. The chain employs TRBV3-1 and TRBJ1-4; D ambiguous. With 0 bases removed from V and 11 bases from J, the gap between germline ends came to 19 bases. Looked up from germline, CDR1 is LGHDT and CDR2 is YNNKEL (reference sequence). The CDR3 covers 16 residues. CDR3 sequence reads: CASSQERSVMPRKLFF. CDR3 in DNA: TGTGCCAGCAGCCAAGAGCGCAGTGTTATGCCTCGGAAACTGTTTTTT.

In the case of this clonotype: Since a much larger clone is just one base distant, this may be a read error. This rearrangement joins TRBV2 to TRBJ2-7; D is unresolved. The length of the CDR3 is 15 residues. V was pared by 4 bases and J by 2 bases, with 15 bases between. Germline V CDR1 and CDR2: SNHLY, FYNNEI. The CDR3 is CASSGAPDVTYEQYF. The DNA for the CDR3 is TGTGCCAGCAGTGGCGCCCCTGATGTTACCTACGAGCAGTACTTC. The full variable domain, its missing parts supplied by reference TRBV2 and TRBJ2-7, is EPEVTQTPSHQVTQMGQEVILRCVPISNHLYFYWYRQILGQKVEFLVSFYNNEISEKSEIFDDQFSVERPDGSNFTLKIRSTKLEDSAMYFCASSGAPDVTYEQYFGPGTRLTVT.

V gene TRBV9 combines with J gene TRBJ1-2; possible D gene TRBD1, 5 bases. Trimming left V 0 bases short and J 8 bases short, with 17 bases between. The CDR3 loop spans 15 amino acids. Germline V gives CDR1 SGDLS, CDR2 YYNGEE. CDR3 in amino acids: CASSVEALAGIGYTF. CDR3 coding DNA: TGTGCCAGCAGCGTAGAGGCGTTGGCAGGGATCGGCTACACCTTC. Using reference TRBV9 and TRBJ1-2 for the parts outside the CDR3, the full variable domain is DSGVTQTPKHLITATGQRVTLRCSPRSGDLSVYWYQQSLDQGLQFLIQYYNGEERAKGNILERFSAQQFPDLHSELNLSSLELGDSALYFCASSVEALAGIGYTFGSGTRLTVV.

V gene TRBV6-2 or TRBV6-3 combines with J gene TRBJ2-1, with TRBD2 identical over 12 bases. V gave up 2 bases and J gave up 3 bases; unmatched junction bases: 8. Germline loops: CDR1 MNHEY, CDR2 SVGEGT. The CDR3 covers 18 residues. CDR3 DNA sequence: TGTGCCAGCAGTTACGACCTAGCGGGGGGGCCGAACTACAATGAGCAGTTCTTC. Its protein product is CASSYDLAGGPNYNEQFF.

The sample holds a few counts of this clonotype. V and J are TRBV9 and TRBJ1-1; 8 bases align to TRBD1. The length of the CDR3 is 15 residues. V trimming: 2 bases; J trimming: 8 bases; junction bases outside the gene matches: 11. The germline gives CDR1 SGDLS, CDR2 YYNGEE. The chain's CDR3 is CASSVGQGAVEEAFF. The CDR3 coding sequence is TGTGCCAGCAGCGTTGGGCAGGGGGCTGTAGAGGAAGCTTTCTTT.

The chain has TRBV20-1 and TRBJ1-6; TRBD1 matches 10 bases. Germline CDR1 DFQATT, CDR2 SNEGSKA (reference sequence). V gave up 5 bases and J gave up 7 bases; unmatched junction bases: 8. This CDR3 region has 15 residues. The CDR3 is CSASRQGAGNSPLHF. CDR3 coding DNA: TGCAGTGCTTCACGACAGGGGGCCGGGAATTCACCCCTCCACTTT.

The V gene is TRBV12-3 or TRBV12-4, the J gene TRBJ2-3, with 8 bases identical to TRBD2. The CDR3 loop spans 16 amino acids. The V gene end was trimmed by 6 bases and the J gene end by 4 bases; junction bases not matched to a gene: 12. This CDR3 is CASSPYGGASPDTQYF. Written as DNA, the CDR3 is TGTGCCAGCAGCCCTTACGGGGGGGCATCTCCAGATACGCAGTATTTT.

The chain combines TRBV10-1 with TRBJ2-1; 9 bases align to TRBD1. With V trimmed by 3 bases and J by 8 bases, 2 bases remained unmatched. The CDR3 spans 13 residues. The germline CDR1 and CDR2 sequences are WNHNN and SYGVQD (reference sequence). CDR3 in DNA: TGCGCCAGCAGTGACAGGACAGGGGATGAGCAGTTCTTC. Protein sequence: CASSDRTGDEQFF.

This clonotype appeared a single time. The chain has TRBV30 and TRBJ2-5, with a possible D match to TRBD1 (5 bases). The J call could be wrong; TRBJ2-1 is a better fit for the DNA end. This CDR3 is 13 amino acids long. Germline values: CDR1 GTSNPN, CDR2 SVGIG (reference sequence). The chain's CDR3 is CAWSVTVQETQFF. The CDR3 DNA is TGTGCCTGGAGTGTGACAGTCCAAGAGACCCAGTTCTTC.

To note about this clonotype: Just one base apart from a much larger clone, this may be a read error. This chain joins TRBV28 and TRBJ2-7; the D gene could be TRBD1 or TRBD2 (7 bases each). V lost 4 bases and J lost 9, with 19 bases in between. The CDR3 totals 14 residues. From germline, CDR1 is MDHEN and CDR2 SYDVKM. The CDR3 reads CASSSRLAGGGQYF. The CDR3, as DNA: TGTGCCAGCAGTTCTAGACTAGCAGGGGGAGGGCAGTACTTC.

CDR3 DNA sequence: TGTGCCAGCAGCTTAGCTCACAGGGAGTCCTATGGCTACACCTTC. This gives the protein CASSLAHRESYGYTF. The rearrangement joins TRBV7-9 to TRBJ1-2; D might be TRBD1 (6 bases). The germline gives CDR1 SEHNR, CDR2 FQNEAQ (reference sequence). This CDR3 comprises 15 residues. V was shortened by 0 bases and J by 4 bases, with 12 bases between the two germline ends. The whole variable domain, remainder taken from reference TRBV7-9 and TRBJ1-2, is DTGVSQNPRHKITKRGQNVTFRCDPISEHNRLYWYRQTLGQGPEFLTYFQNEAQLEKSRLLSDRFSAERPKGSFSTLEIQRTEQGDSAMYLCASSLAHRESYGYTFGSGTRLTVV.

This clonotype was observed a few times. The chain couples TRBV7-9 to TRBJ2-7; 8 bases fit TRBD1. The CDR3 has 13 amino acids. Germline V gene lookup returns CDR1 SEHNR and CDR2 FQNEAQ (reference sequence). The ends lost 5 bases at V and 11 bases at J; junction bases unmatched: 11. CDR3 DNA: TGTGCCAGCAGCCCCCAGGGATCAGGGGGCGAGTACTTC. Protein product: CASSPQGSGGEYF.

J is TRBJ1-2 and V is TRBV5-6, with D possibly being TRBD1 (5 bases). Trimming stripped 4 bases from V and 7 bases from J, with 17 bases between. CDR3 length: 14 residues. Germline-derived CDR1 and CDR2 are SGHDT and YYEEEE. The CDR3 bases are TGTGCCAGCAGCAACGGGGACGCCTTGGGTGGCTACACCTTC. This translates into CASSNGDALGGYTF.

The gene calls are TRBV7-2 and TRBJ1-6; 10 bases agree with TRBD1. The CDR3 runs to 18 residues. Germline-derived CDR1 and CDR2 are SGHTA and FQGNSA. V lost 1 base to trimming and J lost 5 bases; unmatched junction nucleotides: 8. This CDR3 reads CASSLGFGTGDDNSPLHF. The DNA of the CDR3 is TGTGCCAGCAGCTTAGGCTTCGGGACAGGGGATGATAATTCACCCCTCCACTTT.

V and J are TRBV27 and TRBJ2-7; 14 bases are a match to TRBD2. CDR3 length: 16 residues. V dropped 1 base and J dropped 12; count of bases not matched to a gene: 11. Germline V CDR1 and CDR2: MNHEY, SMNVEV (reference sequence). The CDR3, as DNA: TGTGCCAGCAGTTTATGGGGACTAGCGGGGGAGAGGGATTGGTACTTC. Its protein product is CASSLWGLAGERDWYF.

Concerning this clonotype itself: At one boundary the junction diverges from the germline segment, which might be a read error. Written as DNA, the CDR3 is TGTGCCGGCAGCTTCCGCGCCAGTCGGCAGTTCTTC. Amino acids: CAGSFRASRQFF. This chain joins TRBV12-3 or TRBV12-4 and TRBJ2-1; D is unclear. This CDR3 comprises 12 residues.